Below, 16 T cell receptor beta chains from the same sample are listed, as sequenced in a study of regulatory T cells in long-lasting Graves disease. The time point was: newly diagnosed GD, antithyroid drugs for less than 3 months. Isolated PBMC RNA provided the starting material for the TCR library. According to the study, TCR beta libraries were built with iRepertoire HTBI primers and CDR3-region Arm-PCR. A single record per CDR3 protein comes from TCRdb applying MiXCR to the multiplex PCR reads. The sample records fewer than 450,000 distinct CDR3 sequences, about 15% being singletons. The same data also went into a second study, on T cells in Graves' hyperthyroidism and ophthalmopathy.

Sequenced here: peripheral blood mononuclear cells (PBMCs), sampled at new diagnosis, from a patient treated with antithyroid drugs. The receptors stem from a woman in her forties with Graves disease.

This clonotype was seen ten or more times. This chain connects TRBV13 to TRBJ2-6; 7 nucleotides line up with TRBD2. Germline loops: CDR1 PRHDT, CDR2 FYEKMQ (reference sequence). V gave up 0 bases and J gave up 0 bases; unmatched junction bases: 2. The CDR3 length is 17 residues. CDR3 DNA sequence: TGTGCCAGCAGCTTAGGCGGGGGGATCTCTGGGGCCAACGTCCTGACTTTC. Protein sequence: CASSLGGGISGANVLTF.

This clonotype was detected ten times or more. The chain carries TRBV12-3 or TRBV12-4 and TRBJ2-2, with 7 positions matching TRBD2. V was pared by 3 bases and J by 1 base, with 2 bases of the junction left unmatched. The CDR3 spans 15 residues. The CDR3 region has the DNA TGTGCCAGCAGTTTCGCGGGGGTGAACACCGGGGAGCTGTTTTTT. Translation: CASSFAGVNTGELFF.

The sample holds many counts of this clonotype. The DNA of the CDR3 is TGTGCCAGCAGTTTGGACAGCCAGGGGGCCCAGTACTTC. Translated: CASSLDSQGAQYF. The V call is TRBV6-9, the J call TRBJ2-1, with 7 bases that match TRBD1. Gene TRBJ2-5 matches the end of the DNA better, so the J call may be wrong. This CDR3 spans 13 amino acids. Germline lookup yields CDR1 MNHGY and CDR2 SVAAGI.

In its sample, this clonotype was seen many times. J is TRBJ2-3 and V is TRBV10-3; D possibly corresponds to TRBD2 (5 bases). Trimming took 6 bases from V and 2 from J, leaving 9 bases between them. Germline loops: CDR1 ENHRY, CDR2 SYGVKD. This CDR3 spans 13 amino acids. The CDR3 protein is CAIRDFPTDTQYF. The CDR3 nucleotides are TGTGCCATCAGGGACTTCCCCACAGATACGCAGTATTTT.

This clonotype was recorded a few times. This rearrangement joins TRBV9 to TRBJ2-3, with 10 bases lining up with TRBD1. Trimming took 2 bases from V and 3 from J; bases not matched to a gene: 6. The CDR3 extends over 16 amino acids. Germline lookup yields CDR1 SGDLS and CDR2 YYNGEE. The CDR3 is CASSVAPGQGTDTQYF. The CDR3 DNA sequence: TGTGCCAGCAGCGTGGCCCCGGGACAGGGGACAGATACGCAGTATTTT.

This clonotype was counted a single time. This chain uses TRBV5-1 with TRBJ2-5; TRBD1 matches 10 bases. The CDR3 has 15 amino acids. The germline CDR1 and CDR2 sequences are SGHRS and YFSETQ. Trimming removed 5 bases from V and 2 bases from J; junction bases left unmatched: 6. CDR3 in DNA: TGCGCCAGCAGACCCGGACAGGGGGAACAAGAGACCCAGTACTTC. Residues: CASRPGQGEQETQYF. Full variable domain (missing parts from reference TRBV5-1 and TRBJ2-5): KAGVTQTPRYLIKTRGQQVTLSCSPISGHRSVSWYQQTPGQGLQFLFEYFSETQRNKGNFPGRFSGRQFSNSRSEMNVSTLELGDSALYLCASRPGQGEQETQYFGPGTRLLVL.

This clonotype was recorded many times. The rearrangement uses TRBV14 and TRBJ2-1, with TRBD2 as a possible D gene (5 bases). Trimming left V 0 bases short and J 5 bases short, with 20 bases between. Germline CDR1 is SGHDN and CDR2 is FVKESK. The CDR3 extends over 18 amino acids. The CDR3 spells CASSQEAPWNGVNNEQFF. For the CDR3, the DNA is TGTGCCAGCAGCCAAGAGGCCCCGTGGAACGGGGTTAACAATGAGCAGTTCTTC. Filled out from reference TRBV14 and TRBJ2-1, the complete variable domain reads EAGVTQFPSHSVIEKGQTVTLRCDPISGHDNLYWYRRVMGKEIKFLLHFVKESKQDESGMPNNRFLAERTGGTYSTLKVQPAELEDSGVYFCASSQEAPWNGVNNEQFFGPGTRLTVL.

This clonotype came up many times. This rearrangement joins TRBV4-1 to TRBJ2-2; a weak D match, TRBD2 (6 bases). From germline, CDR1 is MGHRA and CDR2 YSYEKL. The V end lost 3 bases, the J end lost 4 bases, and 18 bases lay between the germline ends. The CDR3 totals 17 residues. CDR3 protein: CASSHMSGVDGTGELFF. The CDR3 DNA is TGCGCCAGCAGCCATATGTCGGGAGTCGATGGCACCGGGGAGCTGTTTTTT.

This chain joins TRBV5-1 and TRBJ2-1, with 8 bases matching TRBD1. Germline CDR1 SGHRS, CDR2 YFSETQ. V was clipped by 0 bases and J by 0 bases; unmatched bases: 2. This CDR3 contains 16 residues. The CDR3 bases are TGCGCCAGCAGCTTGGAGGACAGGGTCTCCTACAATGAGCAGTTCTTC. Translating it yields CASSLEDRVSYNEQFF.

This clonotype was seen many times. The V and J genes are TRBV2 and TRBJ2-7, with D tentatively TRBD1 or TRBD2 (5 bases each). The germline V gene has CDR1 SNHLY and CDR2 FYNNEI. The CDR3 is 16 residues long. Trimming cost V 4 bases and J 0 bases, with 16 bases left between them. The CDR3 bases are TGTGCCAGCAGTGGGCAGGGACGGATGAGCTCCTACGAGCAGTACTTC. As protein: CASSGQGRMSSYEQYF. The complete variable domain, with remaining parts taken from reference TRBV2 and TRBJ2-7, reads EPEVTQTPSHQVTQMGQEVILRCVPISNHLYFYWYRQILGQKVEFLVSFYNNEISEKSEIFDDQFSVERPDGSNFTLKIRSTKLEDSAMYFCASSGQGRMSSYEQYFGPGTRLTVT.

This clonotype was observed at least ten times. V is TRBV2 and J is TRBJ2-3, with 9 positions matching TRBD2. After removal of 8 bases from V and 3 bases from J, the junction contained 6 bases not matched to a gene. Germline-derived CDR1 and CDR2 are SNHLY and FYNNEI. The CDR3 is 14 residues long. The CDR3 loop reads CASLGLARTDTQYF. DNA for the CDR3: TGTGCCAGCCTAGGACTAGCGCGTACAGATACGCAGTATTTT.

This chain joins TRBV5-1 and TRBJ2-3, with a possible D match to TRBD2 (6 bases). The germline V gene encodes CDR1 SGHRS and CDR2 YFSETQ. Between the trimmed V and J ends, which lost 0 bases and 4 bases, there was a span of 12 bases. The CDR3 contains 15 residues. CDR3 residues: CASSLESGVADTQYF. In nucleotides, the CDR3 is TGCGCCAGCAGCTTGGAATCGGGAGTTGCAGATACGCAGTATTTT.

In the case of this clonotype: A single base separates this from a much larger clone, so it may be a read error. The chain combines TRBV10-3 with TRBJ2-3, with D perhaps matching TRBD2 (6 bases). Germline-derived CDR1 and CDR2 are ENHRY and SYGVKD. The CDR3 is 12 residues long. CDR3 sequence (DNA): TGTGCCACATCTGCGGGACTGATTACGAAGTATTTT. Its translation is CATSAGLITKYF.

The rearrangement links TRBV12-3 or TRBV12-4 to TRBJ2-5, with D perhaps being TRBD1 or TRBD2 (11 bases each). Trimming removed 6 bases from V and 0 bases from J, with 29 bases in between. The CDR3 totals 20 residues. CDR3 coding DNA: TGTGCCAGCAGGGGGACAGGGGGGGGGACTAGCGGCCTGTACCAAGAGACCCAGTACTTC. Translation gives CASRGTGGGTSGLYQETQYF.

This clonotype was recorded at least ten times. V is TRBV2 and J is TRBJ2-7, with D perhaps TRBD2 (5 bases). Trimming cost V 4 bases and J 7 bases, with 14 bases left between them. Germline V gives CDR1 SNHLY, CDR2 FYNNEI. The CDR3 runs to 13 residues. CDR3 in amino acids: CASSGTPRGEQYF. CDR3 in DNA: TGTGCCAGCAGTGGAACGCCCCGCGGGGAGCAGTACTTC. Variable domain in full (rest from reference TRBV2 and TRBJ2-7): EPEVTQTPSHQVTQMGQEVILRCVPISNHLYFYWYRQILGQKVEFLVSFYNNEISEKSEIFDDQFSVERPDGSNFTLKIRSTKLEDSAMYFCASSGTPRGEQYFGPGTRLTVT.

This clonotype was recorded at least ten times. The chain links TRBV20-1 to TRBJ2-7; 9 bases are a match to TRBD2. There are 15 residues in the CDR3. Germline values: CDR1 DFQATT, CDR2 SNEGSKA (reference sequence). The V and J ends lost 6 bases and 0 bases, in that order; junction bases with no gene match: 9. CDR3 in DNA: TGCAGTGCCCCGACTAGCGGAAGGAGCTCCTACGAGCAGTACTTC. Encoded protein: CSAPTSGRSSYEQYF.